The 17 T cell receptor beta chains below all came from one sample that was sequenced in a study of T-cell reconstitution after alpha-beta-depleted transplantation in children listed by TCRdb under 2016. The method behind the library was PCR. The sequencer listed for this sample is Illumina HiSeq 2500. Molecular barcoding was employed in the preparation of TCR libraries, with unique molecular identifiers being used to normalize TCRbeta repertoire quantification. Using fastp trimming at Q25 and MiXCR clonotype assembly, TCRdb reanalyzed the public sequencing data and kept in-frame beta chains. One record per CDR3 amino acid sequence lists the most common genes and DNA. This sample is represented by just over 350,000 distinct CDR3 sequences; roughly 13% of them were singletons. The top ten clonotypes cover around 4.5% of the sample. The sample consisted of PBMCs, taken from the stem cell graft. The receptors here all came from a human donor who donated a stem cell graft to a child with Fanconi anemia.

This clonotype was found many times. This chain joins TRBV4-2 and TRBJ2-2; D is possibly TRBD1 (5 bases). CDR1 and CDR2 (germline): LGHNA, YNFKEQ. The CDR3 runs 15 residues. V lost 0 bases, J lost 6 bases, and 11 bases lay in between. The CDR3 sequence: CASSQDLGAAGELFF. CDR3 DNA: TGTGCCAGCAGCCAAGATCTTGGGGCAGCCGGGGAGCTGTTTTTT.

This clonotype was seen repeatedly, ten times or more. The V and J genes are TRBV28 and TRBJ1-1; 8 nucleotides agree with TRBD1. CDR1 and CDR2 from the germline V gene are MDHEN and SYDVKM. The CDR3 is made up of 16 amino acids. The V and J ends lost 6 bases and 1 base, in that order; junction bases with no gene match: 10. The CDR3 DNA follows: TGTGCCAGCAGGGTCAGGGGGCGAGGGGAGAACACTGAAGCTTTCTTT. Translating gives CASRVRGRGENTEAFF. Full variable domain (rest looked up from reference TRBV28 and TRBJ1-1): DVKVTQSSRYLVKRTGEKVFLECVQDMDHENMFWYRQDPGLGLRLIYFSYDVKMKEKGDIPEGYSVSREKKERFSLILESASTNQTSMYLCASRVRGRGENTEAFFGQGTRLTVV.

There are many counts of this clonotype. The chain recombines TRBV12-3 or TRBV12-4 with TRBJ1-4, with TRBD1 matching over 8 bases. V trimming: 5 bases; J trimming: 4 bases; junction bases outside the gene matches: 6. The CDR3 is 15 residues long. The CDR3 loop is CASSQTGGNNEKLFF. CDR3 in DNA: TGTGCCAGCAGTCAAACAGGGGGTAATAATGAAAAACTGTTTTTT.

V and J are TRBV20-1 and TRBJ1-4; tentative D call: TRBD1 (6 bases). V was trimmed by 5 bases and J by 11 bases, leaving 15 bases between them. Germline V lookup: CDR1 DFQATT, CDR2 SNEGSKA (reference sequence). The CDR3 covers 12 residues. The DNA for the CDR3 is TGCAGTGCTCCCGACCGAGGACAGAAACTGTTTTTT. Translation: CSAPDRGQKLFF.

This clonotype was counted ten times or more. The rearrangement joins TRBV11-2 to TRBJ1-1; no clear D gene. The CDR3 loop spans 12 amino acids. V dropped 2 bases and J dropped 7 bases, with 8 bases sitting between them. From germline, CDR1 is SGHAT and CDR2 FQNNGV. The chain's CDR3 is CASSLLNGEAFF. DNA for the CDR3: TGTGCCAGCAGCTTATTGAACGGTGAAGCTTTCTTT. Complete variable domain (other parts from reference TRBV11-2 and TRBJ1-1): EAGVAQSPRYKIIEKRQSVAFWCNPISGHATLYWYQQILGQGPKLLIQFQNNGVVDDSQLPKDRFSAERLKGVDSTLKIQPAKLEDSAVYLCASSLLNGEAFFGQGTRLTVV.

This clonotype came up many times. This chain connects TRBV20-1 to TRBJ2-3; either TRBD1 or TRBD2 may supply D (6 bases each). CDR3 length equals 15 residues. Trimming removed 0 bases from V and 2 bases from J, with 12 bases in between. The V gene's germline CDR1 is DFQATT and CDR2 SNEGSKA (reference sequence). CDR3: CSAREGGTYTDTQYF. CDR3 DNA sequence: TGCAGTGCTAGAGAAGGGGGGACTTACACAGATACGCAGTATTTT.

This clonotype was seen many times. The CDR3 here is CASSEIDTQYF. The CDR3, as DNA: TGTGCCAGCAGTGAAATCGATACGCAGTATTTT. This chain joins TRBV25-1 and TRBJ2-3; D is undetermined. The CDR3 loop spans 11 amino acids. In germline, CDR1 is MGHDK, CDR2 SYGVNS. V gave up 2 bases and J gave up 6 bases, with 3 bases separating them.

Of note for this clonotype: A clone one base away is much larger, so this may be a read error. The chain joins TRBV5-1 to TRBJ2-3; 10 bases fit TRBD2. Germline loops: CDR1 SGHRS, CDR2 YFSETQ. The CDR3 is 15 amino acids. The CDR3 DNA reads TGCGCCAGCAGAAACTTCGGGACTAGCGAGGATATGCAGTATTTT. As protein: CASRNFGTSEDMQYF.

The CDR3 loop is CASTGGVSGANVLTF. The CDR3 nucleotides read TGTGCCAGCACCGGGGGGGTCTCTGGGGCCAACGTCCTGACTTTC. V and J are TRBV11-2 and TRBJ2-6; 8 bases agree with TRBD2. The germline V gene has CDR1 SGHAT and CDR2 FQNNGV. This CDR3 is built from 15 residues. J lost 0 bases, V lost 7 bases, and 2 bases had no gene match.

This clonotype was counted a few times. The V gene is TRBV2, the J gene TRBJ2-5; a weak D match, TRBD2 (5 bases). The CDR3 spans 16 residues. The germline gives CDR1 SNHLY, CDR2 FYNNEI. V lost 3 bases and J 2 bases, leaving 16 bases between the germline ends. This CDR3 is CASSENPGIGQETQYF. CDR3 coding DNA: TGTGCCAGCAGTGAGAACCCGGGAATTGGGCAAGAGACCCAGTACTTC.

This clonotype has more than one count but fewer than ten. The rearrangement joins TRBV10-3 to TRBJ1-2, with 9 nucleotides matching TRBD1. Losses at the gene ends were 10 bases for V and 0 bases for J; bases not matched to a gene: 9. Germline V gene lookup returns CDR1 ENHRY and CDR2 SYGVKD. CDR3 length: 15 residues. The DNA of the CDR3 is TGTGCCAGCCGGGACAGGGTCTCAGCTAACTATGGCTACACCTTC. It specifies CASRDRVSANYGYTF.

The gene calls are TRBV5-4 and TRBJ2-3; tentative D call: TRBD1 (6 bases). The V end lost 7 bases, the J end lost 2 bases, and 14 bases lay between the germline ends. The CDR3 length is 14 residues. Germline values: CDR1 SGHNT, CDR2 YYREEE (reference sequence). CDR3 loop: CASGSTGVTDTQYF. For the CDR3, the DNA is TGTGCCAGCGGTTCGACAGGAGTCACAGATACGCAGTATTTT.

In this sample, this clonotype turned up a few times. The CDR3 here is CASRAGGGTFF. The DNA of the CDR3 is TGTGCCAGCAGAGCAGGGGGCGGCACTTTCTTT. The chain uses TRBV12-3 or TRBV12-4 and TRBJ1-1; 8 nucleotides align to TRBD1. V was clipped by 6 bases and J by 12 bases; unmatched bases: 6. This CDR3 spans 11 amino acids.

The chain has TRBV2 and TRBJ1-5; the D is unclear. The CDR3 is made up of 14 amino acids. V lost 2 bases to trimming and J lost 2 bases, with 7 bases between them. CDR1 is SNHLY, CDR2 FYNNEI, per germline. The CDR3 reads CASSELYGNQPQHF. For the CDR3, the DNA is TGTGCCAGCAGTGAATTATACGGCAATCAGCCCCAGCATTTT.

This clonotype was recorded a few times. The V call is TRBV6-2 or TRBV6-3, the J call TRBJ2-2; 11 bases are a match to TRBD1. The CDR3 has 18 residues. The germline V gene has CDR1 MNHEY and CDR2 SVGEGT. The V gene end was trimmed by 7 bases and the J gene end by 1 base; junction bases not matched to a gene: 11. The CDR3: CASTPTDRGQMNTGELFF. The CDR3 DNA is TGTGCCAGCACCCCTACGGACAGGGGGCAGATGAACACCGGGGAGCTGTTTTTT.

The chain carries TRBV5-1 and TRBJ2-2; D is undetermined. The CDR3 contains 14 residues. Deletions cut 5 bases from V and 5 bases from J, with 13 bases between. Looked up from germline, CDR1 is SGHRS and CDR2 is YFSETQ. DNA for the CDR3: TGCGCCAGCAGACGAGAAACCGAGACCGGGGAGCTGTTTTTT. Protein sequence: CASRRETETGELFF.

This clonotype was seen ten or more times. V and J are TRBV4-3 and TRBJ2-2, with a possible D match to TRBD1 (6 bases). The CDR3 totals 16 residues. The germline CDR1 and CDR2 sequences are LGHNA and YSLEER. The ends were cut back, 3 bases at V and 3 bases at J, with 14 bases in the middle. The CDR3 loop is CASSHSPGQDTGELFF. The DNA of the CDR3 is TGCGCCAGCAGCCATTCTCCGGGACAAGACACCGGGGAGCTGTTTTTT.